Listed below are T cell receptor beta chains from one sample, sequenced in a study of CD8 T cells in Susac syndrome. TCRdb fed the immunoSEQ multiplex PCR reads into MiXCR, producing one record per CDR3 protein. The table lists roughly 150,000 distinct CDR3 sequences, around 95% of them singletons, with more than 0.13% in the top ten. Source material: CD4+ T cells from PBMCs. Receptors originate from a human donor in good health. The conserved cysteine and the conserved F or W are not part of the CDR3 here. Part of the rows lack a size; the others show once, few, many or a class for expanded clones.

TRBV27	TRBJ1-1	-	ASSLTGVDTEAF
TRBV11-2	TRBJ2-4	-	ASKLDRVGNIQY
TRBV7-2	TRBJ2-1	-	ASSPVAGVPNEQF
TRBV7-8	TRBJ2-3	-	ASSLTFRGTGATDTQY
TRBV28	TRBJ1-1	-	ASSGGLLNTEAF
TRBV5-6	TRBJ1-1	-	ASSSDSRRTEAF
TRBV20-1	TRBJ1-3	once	SARDLGTDSGNTIY
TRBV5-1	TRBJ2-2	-	ASSSLAAGELF
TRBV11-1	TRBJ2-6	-	ASRPGLGANVLT
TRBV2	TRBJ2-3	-	ASSDPGRSTDTQY
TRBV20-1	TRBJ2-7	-	SARFGRGSYEQY
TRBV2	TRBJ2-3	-	ASKPGPDTDTQY
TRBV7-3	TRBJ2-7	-	ASSIGQGTLEQY
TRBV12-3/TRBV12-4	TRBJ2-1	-	ASSLMAGQENEQF
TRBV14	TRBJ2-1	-	ASSPSYSRNEQF
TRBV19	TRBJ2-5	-	ARSPLAGETQY
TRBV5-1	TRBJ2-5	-	ASSPPGSFETQY
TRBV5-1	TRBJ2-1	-	ASSPGASGGEF
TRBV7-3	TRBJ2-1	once	ASSSMWGEQF
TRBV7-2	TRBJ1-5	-	ASSFASDQPQH
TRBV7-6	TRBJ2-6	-	ASSSLRGPGANVLT
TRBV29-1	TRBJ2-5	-	SVPWTGWHQETQY
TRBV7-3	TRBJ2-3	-	ASSPRPSGADTQY
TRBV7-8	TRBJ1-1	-	ASRDDRGNTEAF
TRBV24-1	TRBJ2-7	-	ATNRTSFYEQY
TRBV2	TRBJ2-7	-	ASGTTGVEQY
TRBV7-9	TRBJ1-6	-	ASSPGQGSNSPLH
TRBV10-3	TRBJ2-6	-	AIRGRDSGANVLT
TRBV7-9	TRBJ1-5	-	ASSFVEAQPQH
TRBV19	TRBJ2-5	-	ASSIGEARGTQY
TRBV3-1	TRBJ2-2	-	ASSQGAGGKYTGELF
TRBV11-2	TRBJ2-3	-	ASSFPAGWTDTQY
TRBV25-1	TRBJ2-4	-	ASSVGTGWNIQY
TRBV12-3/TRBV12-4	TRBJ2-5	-	ASSFMRRETQY
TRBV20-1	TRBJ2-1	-	SARDPGLAGGSAYNEQF
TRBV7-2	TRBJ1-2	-	ASGYSGGGYT
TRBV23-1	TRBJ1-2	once	ASSPIDEGGGYT
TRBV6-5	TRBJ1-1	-	ASSFPVGENTEAF
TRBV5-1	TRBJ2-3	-	ASSLAGTGAEDTQY
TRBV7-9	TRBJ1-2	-	ASSPNRVYGYT
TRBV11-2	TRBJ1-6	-	ASSLKRVLTNSPLH
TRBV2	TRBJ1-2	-	ASSLNRGVYGYT
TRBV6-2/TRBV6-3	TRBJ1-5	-	ASRKGTDGNQPQH
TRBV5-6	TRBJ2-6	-	ASTPTGLSGANVLT
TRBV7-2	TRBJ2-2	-	ASSLVTGNTGELF
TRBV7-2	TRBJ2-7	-	ASSLSSSGIAYEQY
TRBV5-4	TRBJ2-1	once	ASSTPEYNEQF
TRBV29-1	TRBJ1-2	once	SVEDSKGYT
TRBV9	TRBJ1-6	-	ASSANHRTGDNSPLH
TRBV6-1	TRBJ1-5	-	ASRDIQKNQPQH
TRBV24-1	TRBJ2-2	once	ATSARPGTGKGMTGELF
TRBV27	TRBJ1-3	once	ASSFDRRSGNTIY
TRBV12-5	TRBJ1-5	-	ASGRGGRARQPQH
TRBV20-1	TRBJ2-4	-	SAPVRAKNIQY
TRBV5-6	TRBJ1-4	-	ASSLATDRNEKLF
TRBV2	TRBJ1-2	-	ASTREQSNYGYT
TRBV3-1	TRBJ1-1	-	ASSQALGRGAF
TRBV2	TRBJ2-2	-	ASSEAGHLTGELF
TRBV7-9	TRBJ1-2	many	ASSLGQNYGYT